The present TCR beta chain was sequenced within a study of CD8 T cells in Susac syndrome. Notes on the study in general: The authors acknowledged that their TCR sequencing and HLA analysis involved a relatively small number of individuals.

Roughly 0.5 to 1 ug RNA was reverse transcribed with random hexamers. Amplification of TCR beta CDR3 was carried out by immunoSEQ multiplex PCR, which covered 54 Vbeta and 13 Jbeta segments. From the immunoSEQ multiplex PCR reads, TCRdb called clonotypes with MiXCR, one entry per CDR3 protein. This sample carries some 120,000 distinct CDR3 sequences, more than 85% of them seen once, and the ten largest clones take approximately 0.31%. After removal of 6 bases from V and 2 bases from J, the junction contained 4 bases not matched to a gene. This CDR3 comprises 13 residues. Note on this clonotype: Its cognate antigen is unknown.

Sequencing of TCR beta was carried out in blood CD8+ and CD4+ T cells. TEMRA cells were FACS-enriched, and CD8+ and CD4+ T cells were isolated negatively. The sequence was obtained from a human donor with multiple sclerosis. The chain recombines TRBV12-3 or TRBV12-4 with TRBJ2-7; 7 bases line up with TRBD1. Sequencing was carried out using CD8+ T cells from PBMCs. CDR3 nucleotide sequence: TGTGCCAGCAGCACAGGGGCGACCTACGAGCAGTACGTC. It translates to CASSTGATYEQYV.